This TCR beta chain was sequenced during a study of T cell changes during pregnancy in multiple sclerosis. This table comes from immunoSEQ multiplex PCR, and its TCRdb copy is limited to in-frame clones, with some not included. The sample shows some 30,000 clones, 90% of them seen only once. Germline values: CDR1 MDHEN, CDR2 SYDVKM. The V end lost 0 bases, the J end lost 3 bases, and 12 bases lay between the germline ends. This CDR3 comprises 15 residues. The material sequenced was CD8+ T cells from peripheral blood mononuclear cells, taken in the second trimester of pregnancy. The chain combines TRBV28 with TRBJ2-7; maybe TRBD2 (6 bases). The receptor comes from a female donor with multiple sclerosis, enrolled in a pregnancy study. The CDR3 region has the DNA TGTGCCAGCAGTTTATGGTGGCGGGATGACTACGAGCAGTACTTC. Protein product: CASSLWWRDDYEQYF. Drawing the rest from reference TRBV28 and TRBJ2-7, the complete variable domain is DVKVTQSSRYLVKRTGEKVFLECVQDMDHENMFWYRQDPGLGLRLIYFSYDVKMKEKGDIPEGYSVSREKKERFSLILESASTNQTSMYLCASSLWWRDDYEQYFGPGTRLTVT.